This entry is about one T cell receptor (beta chain). Libraries were prepared by immunoSEQ multiplex PCR; TCRdb keeps only in-frame clonotypes and omits some of them. The table lists 150,000 or so clones, around 80% of them singletons, with roughly 19% in the top ten. The CDR3 sequence is 15 residues long. CDR1 is LNHDA, CDR2 SQIVND, per germline (reference sequence). V was clipped by 4 bases and J by 0 bases; unmatched bases: 2. This record belongs to a study of blood T cell repertoires in COVID-19. Study-level background: Material from acute and convalescent COVID-19 was sourced from the United States, Italy and Spain. The cDNA or gDNA used as material had been derived from T cells, B-cell-depleted T cells, or PBMCs.

This receptor was obtained from a woman of 80 years or more with acute or convalescent COVID-19. The chain has TRBV19 and TRBJ2-7; 11 bases align to TRBD2. Material for sequencing was peripheral blood. CDR3 bases: TGTGCCAGTAGTACCGGGACTAGCGGCTCCTACGAGCAGTACTTC. Residues: CASSTGTSGSYEQYF.